A single count supports the clone carrying this T cell receptor (beta chain). Under the authors' procedure: Counts of nucleated cells, estimated from reference gene primer amplification, were obtained. TCRdb keeps only in-frame clones here, not all; method: immunoSEQ multiplex PCR. V, J and clone size are those of that table, while D and trimming were read from the DNA. This table has 190,000 or so clones, about 80% appearing once. This record comes from a study of blood T cell repertoires in COVID-19. Germline assignment: CDR1 SQVTM and CDR2 ANQGSEA. V was clipped by 5 bases and J by 2 bases; unmatched bases: 6. This CDR3 region has 14 residues. All enrollees were roughly 18 to 100 years old and from about two dozen US areas. Which cohort a participant joined came from the clinical history participants gave.

This rearrangement joins TRBV29-1 to TRBJ1-1; 9 bases line up with TRBD1. The source is a man aged 35-49 years who had recovered from COVID-19. The sequenced sample was PBMCs or T cells enriched from blood (not recorded which). The CDR3 sequence is CSVRRTGVNTEAFF. The DNA for the CDR3 is TGCAGCGTTCGGAGGACAGGGGTAAACACTGAAGCTTTCTTT. The entire variable domain, with the rest obtained from reference TRBV29-1 and TRBJ1-1, is as follows: SAVISQKPSRDICQRGTSLTIQCQVDSQVTMMFWYRQQPGQSLTLIATANQGSEATYESGFVIDKFPISRPNLTFSTLTVSNMSPEDSSIYLCSVRRTGVNTEAFFGQGTRLTVV.